This T cell receptor (beta chain) was captured in a study of blood T cells in healthy people across ages. Study-wide background: In model experiments, template switching was able to capture about one barcoded beta molecule for every two T cells that were present.

Through a sample-barcoded 5' primer and a J-beta primer mix, a second PCR was run for about 6 to 11 cycles. TCRdb analysed the 5' RACE reads with MiXCR anew, one entry per CDR3 protein. This table has more than 1,000,000 distinct CDR3 sequences, approximately 25% appearing once. This clonotype showed up just a few times. The germline V gene encodes CDR1 ENHRY and CDR2 SYGVKD. CDR3 length equals 16 residues. With 6 bases clipped from V and 4 bases from J, the junction kept 9 bases outside the gene matches. Per sample, a minimum of 7 million PBMCs were isolated. The same data also went into a second study, on T cells of mothers and their children. In that study: Samples came from a few healthy Caucasian mothers and their six children. Mothers gave over 8.5 million TCR beta CDR3 reads each, and children about 3 million each.

This TCR came from a girl aged 2 to 9 in good health. Sequencing was performed on blood. The chain carries TRBV10-3 and TRBJ1-1; 12 nucleotides match TRBD1. The CDR3 reads CAIREPGQGAGTEAFF. CDR3 nucleotide sequence: TGTGCCATCAGGGAACCGGGACAGGGGGCCGGCACTGAAGCTTTCTTT.